This T cell receptor beta chain was recovered during a study of tumor-infiltrating lymphocytes in localized non-small cell lung cancer. Study-level points and caveats: Higher tumor T cell infiltration than in uninvolved lung was supported by TCRbeta sequencing.

Notes on this clone: Its antigen is unidentified.

This table comes from immunoSEQ multiplex PCR, and its TCRdb copy is limited to in-frame clones, with some not included. The table lists thousands of clones, 74% of them singletons. The source of this sequence is a human donor with non-small cell lung cancer. Material: lung tumor tissue.

The CDR3 here is CASSLEAGTYEQYF. The CDR3 DNA is TGTGCCAGCAGCTTAGAGGCAGGGACCTACGAGCAGTACTTC. The chain combines TRBV7-2 with TRBJ2-7, with a weak D call TRBD1 (5 bases). V lost 1 base and J lost 2, with 9 bases in between. The CDR3 sequence is 14 residues long. CDR1 and CDR2 (germline): SGHTA, FQGNSA.